Detailed here is one T cell receptor beta chain. Its cognate antigen is unknown. V lost 1 base and J 2 bases, leaving 5 bases between the germline ends. CDR3 length equals 13 residues. CDR1 and CDR2 from the germline V gene are MGHRA and YSYEKL. The data stem from a study of lymphopenia after photon versus proton radiotherapy. Study observations and caveats: Photon-treated patients lost naive T cells and TCR diversity; proton-treated stayed stable. In patients who died, overall survival fell as post-nadir TCR diversity dropped more.

Repertoires were generated with immunoSEQ multiplex PCR, while TCRdb's copy carries only in-frame clones and drops some. The sample holds about 18,000 clones, roughly 90% seen once. The sequence derives from a woman between 40 and 55 years old with cholangiocarcinoma. The sample was peripheral blood, taken from a patient treated with photon-based radiotherapy. V and J are TRBV4-1 and TRBJ2-5, with D uncertain. The CDR3 DNA follows: TGCGCCAGCAGCCAAGTACCTCAAGAGACCCAGTACTTC. Translating it yields CASSQVPQETQYF.